This passage covers 8 T cell receptor beta chains from one sample sequenced in a study of neurological immune-mediated disorders. TCRdb called the 5' RACE reads again in MiXCR, with one record for every CDR3 protein. The table includes roughly 49,000 distinct CDR3 sequences, 10% to 15% detected once. Time point meaning: longitudinal time-point 3. Sequencing input: PBMCs. These receptors originate from a male donor with HTLV-1-associated myelopathy (HAM/TSP).

Many counts were recorded for this clonotype. V gene TRBV7-2 combines with J gene TRBJ2-1, with 14 positions matching TRBD2. V was pared by 4 bases and J by 7 bases, with 6 bases of the junction left unmatched. Germline loops: CDR1 SGHTA, CDR2 FQGNSA. CDR3 length: 16 amino acids. CDR3 in DNA: TGTGCCAGCAGCTCGCGACTAGCGGGGGGGCAAAATGAGCAGTTCTTC. Its translation: CASSSRLAGGQNEQFF.

This clonotype came up many times. The chain combines TRBV25-1 with TRBJ2-7, with D unclear. Trimming took 4 bases from V and 2 from J, leaving 18 bases between them. CDR1 is MGHDK, CDR2 SYGVNS, per germline. This CDR3 spans 16 amino acids. CDR3 sequence (DNA): TGTGCCAGCAGTGGATCGGTTTCGACTCACCCCTACGAGCAGTACTTC. Residues: CASSGSVSTHPYEQYF.

This clonotype appeared many times. The rearrangement uses TRBV5-1 and TRBJ1-1, with D possibly being TRBD1 (6 bases). CDR1 and CDR2 from the germline V gene are SGHRS and YFSETQ. The CDR3 has 16 amino acids. V dropped 6 bases and J dropped 0 bases, with 18 bases sitting between them. The CDR3 protein is CASTSTGPLMNTEAFF. The CDR3 bases are TGCGCCAGCACTAGTACAGGGCCTCTAATGAACACTGAAGCTTTCTTT.

This clonotype was counted many times. The chain recombines TRBV5-6 with TRBJ2-5; D possibly matches TRBD1 or TRBD2 (5 bases each). The V and J ends lost 0 bases and 4 bases respectively, with 16 bases between them. The germline V gene encodes CDR1 SGHDT and CDR2 YYEEEE. The CDR3 runs 16 residues. CDR3 bases: TGTGCCAGCAGCTTGGGTACCGGGACCGCGCTAGAGACCCAGTACTTC. Residues: CASSLGTGTALETQYF.

This clonotype was detected ten times or more. The V call is TRBV10-3, the J call TRBJ2-7, with 10 bases aligning to TRBD2. Germline trimming cut 3 bases from V and 4 bases from J; bases unmatched to any gene: 3. Germline V gene sequence: CDR1 ENHRY, CDR2 SYGVKD. The CDR3 is made up of 14 amino acids. CDR3 loop: CAISDDSGGYEQYF. The CDR3 DNA reads as TGTGCCATCAGTGATGATAGCGGGGGGTACGAGCAGTACTTC.

This clonotype came up many times. The rearrangement joins TRBV14 to TRBJ1-2; TRBD1 matches at 8 bases. CDR1 is SGHDN and CDR2 is FVKESK in the germline V gene. J gave up 7 bases and V 1 base, and 8 bases lay outside the gene matches. The CDR3 has 15 residues. Written as DNA, the CDR3 is TGTGCCAGCAGCCAAGGACGGACAGGGACGGGTGGCTACACCTTC. Encoded protein: CASSQGRTGTGGYTF.

This clonotype was detected ten times or more. The chain links TRBV28 to TRBJ1-2, with D perhaps TRBD1 (6 bases). Germline-derived CDR1 and CDR2 are MDHEN and SYDVKM. Trimming cost V 7 bases and J 8 bases, with 14 bases left between them. This CDR3 is built from 12 residues. The CDR3 spells CASTPGALGYTF. The CDR3 region has the DNA TGTGCCAGCACTCCGGGGGCGCTAGGCTACACCTTC.

This rearrangement joins TRBV6-1 to TRBJ2-3; 8 nucleotides align to TRBD2. V dropped 1 base and J dropped 4; count of bases not matched to a gene: 4. Germline CDR1 reads MNHNS; CDR2 reads SASEGT. CDR3 length: 15 residues. CDR3 sequence (DNA): TGTGCCAGCAGTGAAGACGGGGGGGCCCCAGATACGCAGTATTTT. Its translation is CASSEDGGAPDTQYF.